A selection of T cell receptor beta chains follows, all from one sample in a study of cytomegalovirus exposure and HLA in healthy donors. Sequencing used immunoSEQ multiplex PCR; TCRdb keeps in-frame clones, though not all of them. Of 95,000 to 150,000 clones listed, over 75% are singletons. The sample taken for sequencing was PBMCs. Receptor source: a human donor in good health. Both conserved end residues are part of each CDR3. Fields, in order: D gene, J gene, clone size, V gene, CDR3 DNA, CDR3 protein. D genes are given only for firm matches. The listing skips clone size in some rows; elsewhere it reads once, few, many or a size class.

>TRBD1|TRBJ2-7|-|TRBV5-1
TGCGCCAGCAGCGCCGACAGGGCCATCTCCTACGAGCAGTACTTC
CASSADRAISYEQYF
>TRBD2|TRBJ2-1|-|TRBV11-2
TGTGCCAGCAGCTTATTGACTAGCGGGTCTCGTGAGCAGTTCTTC
CASSLLTSGSREQFF
>-|TRBJ1-3|-|TRBV10-3
TGTGCCATCAGTGATGAGGTGCGGTTCTCTGCAAACACCATATATTTT
CAISDEVRFSANTIYF
>TRBD1|TRBJ2-7|-|TRBV19
TGTGCCAGTAATACAGGAGGGACAGGGGACAACGAGCAGTACTTC
CASNTGGTGDNEQYF
>TRBD1|TRBJ2-6|-|TRBV7-9
TGTGCCAGCAGCCGGGACAGGGGATGGTCTGGGGCCAACGTCCTGACTTTC
CASSRDRGWSGANVLTF
>TRBD2|TRBJ2-5|few|TRBV13
TGTGCCAGCAGCTTAGGTACGGGAGGGGGGCAAGAGACCCAGTACTTC
CASSLGTGGGQETQYF
>TRBD1|TRBJ1-4|once|TRBV30
TGTGCCTGGAGTATCGGGACAGGGGGCGCGGGAGAAAAACTGTTTTTT
CAWSIGTGGAGEKLFF
>-|TRBJ1-5|-|TRBV5-5
TGTGCCAGCAGCTTGTGGGGGGACAATCAGCCCCAGCATTTT
CASSLWGDNQPQHF
>TRBD2|TRBJ2-1|-|TRBV28
TGTGCCAGCAGAGCGGGACTAGCGGGATCCTACAATGAGCAGTTCTTC
CASRAGLAGSYNEQFF
>-|TRBJ2-7|-|TRBV7-6
TGTGCCAGCAGCTTAAGGGGGAAAAACGAGCAGTACTTC
CASSLRGKNEQYF
>TRBD2|TRBJ2-1|-|TRBV18
TGTGCCAGCTCATCGGATTTAGCGGGCCTCAATGAGCAGTTCTTC
CASSSDLAGLNEQFF
>-|TRBJ2-3|-|TRBV5-6
TGTGCCAGCAGCTTCGCCATGGTCCCCACCATACTATATTTT
CASSFAMVPTILYF
>-|TRBJ1-3|-|TRBV19
TGTGCCAGTAGTATAGCGCCGGGGAGCTCTGGAAACACCATATATTTT
CASSIAPGSSGNTIYF
>-|TRBJ1-2|-|TRBV10-1
TGCGCCAGCCAACGGGGGGAAGGCTATGGCTACACCTTC
CASQRGEGYGYTF
>-|TRBJ1-3|-|TRBV9
TGTGCCAGCAGCGGTCATCCGGGGGCTGGAAACACCATATATTTT
CASSGHPGAGNTIYF
>-|TRBJ1-1|-|TRBV6-1
TGTGCCAGCATCTTGGGGGGGATGAACACTGAAGCTTTCTTT
CASILGGMNTEAFF
>-|TRBJ1-2|-|TRBV13
TGTGCCAGCAGCTTAGGCCTTTACTATGGCTACACCTTC
CASSLGLYYGYTF
>TRBD1|TRBJ2-2|-|TRBV9
TGTGCCAGCAGCGTAATTTTTGGACAGGGGGCCGCCGGGGAGCTGTTTTTT
CASSVIFGQGAAGELFF
>-|TRBJ1-3|-|TRBV4-2
TGTGCCAGCAGCCAAGATCTTAGGGGAGGTGGGAGAAACACCATATATTTT
CASSQDLRGGGRNTIYF
>TRBD2|TRBJ2-2|-|TRBV9
TGTGCCAGCAGCTCTGGGGGAGGGGACACCGGGGAGCTGTTTTTT
CASSSGGGDTGELFF
>TRBD1|TRBJ1-3|-|TRBV2
TGTGCCAGCAGTGAGGGGACAGGGTTTGGAAACACCATATATTTT
CASSEGTGFGNTIYF
>TRBD1|TRBJ2-7|once|TRBV5-1
TGCGCCAGCAGCTTGTGGGTAGGGGGCGCCTACGAGCAGTACTTC
CASSLWVGGAYEQYF
>TRBD2|TRBJ2-1|-|TRBV7-3
TGTGCCAGCAGCTCAGCGGGAGGGCTGAATGAGCAGTTCTTC
CASSSAGGLNEQFF
>-|TRBJ2-2|-|TRBV6-1
TGTGCCAGCAGGAGAGGGACATCGTACACCGGGGAGCTGTTTTTT
CASRRGTSYTGELFF
>TRBD1|TRBJ2-1|-|TRBV5-4
TGTGCCAGCAGCACCCGGACAGGGGCTTCGGGCAATGAGCAGTTCTTC
CASSTRTGASGNEQFF
>TRBD1|TRBJ2-1|-|TRBV11-2
TGTGCCAGCAGCTCAGGACAGGGATACAATGAGCAGTTCTTC
CASSSGQGYNEQFF
>TRBD2|TRBJ2-1|-|TRBV5-8
TGTGCCAGCAGCTTACTAGCGGGAGTAAGTTGGGCCTACAATGAGCAGTTCTTC
CASSLLAGVSWAYNEQFF
>-|TRBJ1-4|-|TRBV10-1
TGCGCCAGCAGTGAGTCCAGGGGTTTGGAAAAACTGTTTTTT
CASSESRGLEKLFF
>-|TRBJ1-3|-|TRBV30
TGTGCCTGGAATAAAAAGCGATGGGGAAACACCATATATTTT
CAWNKKRWGNTIYF
>TRBD2|TRBJ2-1|-|TRBV10-3
TGTGCCATCAGCGAGACTAGCGGGAGTCACGAGCAGTTCTTC
CAISETSGSHEQFF
>TRBD2|TRBJ2-7|-|TRBV5-1
TGCGCCAGCAGCTTTAGCGGGAGGTCCTGGGAGCAGTACTTC
CASSFSGRSWEQYF
>TRBD2|TRBJ2-7|few|TRBV6-6
TGTGCCAGCAGTTACTCTCTGGCTAGCGGGAGATACGAGCAGTACTTC
CASSYSLASGRYEQYF
>-|TRBJ1-3|-|TRBV28
TGTGCCAGCAGGCCTCAGGGCTCTGGAAACACCATATATTTT
CASRPQGSGNTIYF
>-|TRBJ1-1|-|TRBV5-1
TGCGCCAGCGCAGGGGCCACTGAAGCTTTCTTT
CASAGATEAFF